This entry describes one T cell receptor beta chain. The data belong to a study of cytomegalovirus exposure and HLA in healthy donors. Study-level background: Unique TCR beta sequences numbering approximately 120 million came from 150 million to 200 million T cells in an earlier analysis.

This PCR relied on a set of 60 Vbeta primers and 13 Jbeta primers. Sequencing was performed with immunoSEQ multiplex PCR; in TCRdb, only in-frame clones are kept and a portion is missing. The top ten clones hold 4.2% of a sample with under 100,000 clones, around 81% of them seen once. Germline loops: CDR1 ENHRY, CDR2 SYGVKD. Trimming took off 8 bases at V and 5 bases at J, with 22 bases between the two ends. The CDR3 has 16 residues. Each donor was healthy, and each was a bone marrow donor. This clonotype was obtained from a woman between 70 and 85 years old in good health and CMV-seropositive. The chain joins TRBV10-3 to TRBJ1-5, with TRBD1 as a possible D gene (6 bases). The sequenced sample was PBMCs. The CDR3 reads CAISSGGRGADQPQHF. DNA for the CDR3: TGTGCCATCTCCTCGGGGGGACGGGGGGCGGATCAGCCCCAGCATTTT.